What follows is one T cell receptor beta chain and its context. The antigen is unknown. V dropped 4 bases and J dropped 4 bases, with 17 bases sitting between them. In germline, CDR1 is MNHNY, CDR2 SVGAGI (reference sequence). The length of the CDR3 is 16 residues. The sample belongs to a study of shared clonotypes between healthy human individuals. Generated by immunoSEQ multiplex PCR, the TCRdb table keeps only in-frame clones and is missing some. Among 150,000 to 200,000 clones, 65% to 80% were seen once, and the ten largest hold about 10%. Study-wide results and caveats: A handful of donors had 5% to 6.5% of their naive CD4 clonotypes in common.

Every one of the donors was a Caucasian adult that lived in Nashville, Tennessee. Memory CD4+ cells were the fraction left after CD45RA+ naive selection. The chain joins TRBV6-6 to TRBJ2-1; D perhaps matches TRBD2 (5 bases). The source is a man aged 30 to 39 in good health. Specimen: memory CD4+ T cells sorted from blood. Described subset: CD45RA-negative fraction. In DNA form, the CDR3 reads TGTGCCAGCAGTTCCCCCAAAGCGGACTCTTACAATGAGCAGTTCTTC. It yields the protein CASSSPKADSYNEQFF.